One sample yielded the 22 T cell receptor beta chains listed below, sequenced in a study of T cell changes during pregnancy in multiple sclerosis. The assay was immunoSEQ multiplex PCR, and TCRdb's table has in-frame clones only and misses some. This table holds around 50,000 clones, around 93% found once. The sample in question was CD8+ T cells from peripheral blood mononuclear cells, obtained in the first trimester of pregnancy. The receptors shown here come from a female donor with multiple sclerosis, enrolled in a pregnancy study.

This clone was counted between two and nine times. Other DNA sequences in the same sample also yield this CDR3. This chain connects TRBV6-4 to TRBJ2-1, with D tentatively TRBD2 (6 bases). The CDR3 is 14 residues long. V was shortened by 0 bases and J by 3 bases, with 6 bases between the two germline ends. Germline values: CDR1 MRHNA, CDR2 SNTAGT. CDR3 DNA sequence: TGTGCCAGCAGTGACTCTAGCGGCTACAATGAGCAGTTCTTC. Its translation is CASSDSSGYNEQFF.

The rearrangement links TRBV28 to TRBJ2-7, with D possibly being TRBD1 (6 bases). CDR3 length: 15 residues. Trimming shortened V by 6 bases and J by 3 bases, and 18 bases separated the two germline ends. Germline V lookup: CDR1 MDHEN, CDR2 SYDVKM. The CDR3 DNA reads as TGTGCCAGCAGGTTGGGACAAACCAGCAACTACGAGCAGTACTTC. It codes for CASRLGQTSNYEQYF.

This rearrangement joins TRBV4-1 to TRBJ2-5; 9 bases map to TRBD2. The germline V gene encodes CDR1 MGHRA and CDR2 YSYEKL. This CDR3 region has 16 residues. V trimming: 1 base; J trimming: 4 bases; junction bases outside the gene matches: 7. CDR3 in DNA: TGCGCCAGCAGCCAAGTTGGCGGGGGGGCAGGAGAGACCCAGTACTTC. Encoded protein: CASSQVGGGAGETQYF.

The chain employs TRBV27 and TRBJ2-1, with 9 bases fitting TRBD2. J gave up 10 bases and V 7 bases, and 17 bases lay outside the gene matches. This CDR3 contains 16 residues. Germline V gene lookup returns CDR1 MNHEY and CDR2 SMNVEV (reference sequence). The CDR3 DNA follows: TGTGCCAGCACCCGGGGGGGGTTGGCAGCGGGGGGAGAGCAGTTCTTC. Encoded protein: CASTRGGLAAGGEQFF.

The chain couples TRBV4-1 to TRBJ2-7; TRBD1 matches 7 bases. V dropped 0 bases and J dropped 3; count of bases not matched to a gene: 8. The length of the CDR3 is 16 residues. Germline assignment: CDR1 MGHRA and CDR2 YSYEKL. The DNA of the CDR3 is TGCGCCAGCAGCCAAGACCGGGGCAGGGGGAACTACGAGCAGTACTTC. Residues: CASSQDRGRGNYEQYF.

This chain uses TRBV5-8 with TRBJ1-4; D is unresolved. CDR1 is SGHTS and CDR2 is YDEGEE in the germline V gene. The V gene lost 0 bases and the J gene lost 4 bases, with 7 bases spanning the gap. This CDR3 comprises 14 residues. The CDR3 protein is CASSLGSRNEKLFF. CDR3 DNA sequence: TGTGCCAGCAGCTTGGGGAGTCGTAATGAAAAACTGTTTTTT. The whole variable domain, remainder taken from reference TRBV5-8 and TRBJ1-4, is EAGVTQSPTHLIKTRGQQATLRCSPISGHTSVYWYQQALGLGLQFLLWYDEGEERNRGNFPPRFSGRQFPNYSSELNVNALELEDSALYLCASSLGSRNEKLFFGSGTQLSVL.

The genes are TRBV4-1 and TRBJ2-3; 7 bases match TRBD2. Per germline, CDR1 MGHRA and CDR2 YSYEKL. The V gene end was trimmed by 1 base and the J gene end by 3 bases; junction bases not matched to a gene: 4. The CDR3 covers 15 residues. CDR3 in amino acids: CASSQGPGGTDTQYF. CDR3 in DNA: TGCGCCAGCAGCCAAGGTCCGGGAGGTACAGATACGCAGTATTTT.

The rearrangement uses TRBV9 and TRBJ2-7; D not certain. The CDR3 is 13 amino acids. V dropped 4 bases and J dropped 0 bases, with 8 bases sitting between them. Germline CDR1 SGDLS, CDR2 YYNGEE. CDR3 in amino acids: CASSPTSSYEQYF. Here the CDR3 DNA reads TGTGCCAGCAGCCCCACCAGCTCCTACGAGCAGTACTTC. Full variable domain (outside the CDR3, taken from reference TRBV9 and TRBJ2-7): DSGVTQTPKHLITATGQRVTLRCSPRSGDLSVYWYQQSLDQGLQFLIQYYNGEERAKGNILERFSAQQFPDLHSELNLSSLELGDSALYFCASSPTSSYEQYFGPGTRLTVT.

In its sample, this clone was seen a few times. The chain has TRBV6-6 and TRBJ1-1, with D tentatively TRBD1 (6 bases). Germline CDR1 and CDR2: MNHNY and SVGAGI (reference sequence). This CDR3 spans 13 amino acids. V was trimmed by 4 bases and J by 3 bases, leaving 9 bases between them. CDR3 coding DNA: TGTGCCAGCAGTTGGGACAAGCACACTGAAGCTTTCTTT. Protein sequence: CASSWDKHTEAFF.

In this sample, this clone turned up once. This chain uses TRBV10-2 with TRBJ1-1; TRBD1 matches at 7 bases. The germline V gene has CDR1 WSHSY and CDR2 SAAADI. V shed 5 bases and J 3 bases; nucleotides not matched to a gene: 6. The CDR3 spans 14 residues. The CDR3 sequence is CASSPPQGHTEAFF. DNA for the CDR3: TGCGCCAGCAGTCCCCCACAGGGGCACACTGAAGCTTTCTTT.

The chain is built from TRBV5-1 and TRBJ1-1; the D is unclear. CDR3 length: 16 amino acids. Germline CDR1 and CDR2: SGHRS and YFSETQ. V lost 6 bases, J lost 3 bases, and 21 bases lay in between. CDR3 DNA sequence: TGCGCCAGCACACAGACACTTCCCGATGGGTACACTGAAGCTTTCTTT. This encodes CASTQTLPDGYTEAFF.

This clone is a singleton in its sample. The chain has TRBV15 and TRBJ1-3; possibly TRBD1 for D (5 bases). V was clipped by 5 bases and J by 4 bases, with 9 bases between them. CDR1 is LNHNV, CDR2 YYDKDF, per germline (reference sequence). The CDR3 length is 13 residues. This CDR3 reads CATSGAVGNTIYF. CDR3 sequence (DNA): TGTGCCACCAGCGGGGCCGTCGGAAACACCATATATTTT.

The rearrangement joins TRBV4-3 to TRBJ2-1; D is unclear. The CDR3 extends over 17 amino acids. The ends were cut back, 0 bases at V and 0 bases at J, with 12 bases in the middle. Germline V gene data show CDR1 as LGHNA and CDR2 as YSLEER. The chain's CDR3 is CASSQEFHPSSYNEQFF. In DNA form, the CDR3 reads TGCGCCAGCAGCCAAGAATTTCACCCGAGCTCCTACAATGAGCAGTTCTTC.

This clone has only one observation. The chain combines TRBV27 with TRBJ2-7; D gene uncertain. V lost 5 bases and J lost 3, with 11 bases in between. The CDR3 contains 13 residues. Germline loops: CDR1 MNHEY, CDR2 SMNVEV (reference sequence). The CDR3 reads CASSRSGLYEQYF. The CDR3 DNA reads TGTGCCAGCAGTCGCTCTGGCCTCTACGAGCAGTACTTC.

CDR3 residues: CATSNPGGSGNTIYF. For the CDR3, the DNA is TGTGCCACCAGCAACCCCGGTGGCTCTGGAAACACCATATATTTT. The chain has TRBV15 and TRBJ1-3; D is unclear. The CDR3 length is 15 residues. V lost 4 bases to trimming and J lost 0 bases, with 10 bases between them. Germline V gene lookup returns CDR1 LNHNV and CDR2 YYDKDF (reference sequence).

The gene calls are TRBV7-9 and TRBJ1-3, with a tentative D call TRBD1 (5 bases). V was clipped by 2 bases and J by 2 bases, with 13 bases between them. The CDR3 runs to 16 residues. Germline CDR1 reads SEHNR; CDR2 reads FQNEAQ (reference sequence). The CDR3 loop reads CASSLFVGAPGNTIYF. The CDR3 nucleotides read TGTGCCAGCAGCTTATTCGTTGGGGCGCCTGGAAACACCATATATTTT.

This chain joins TRBV29-1 and TRBJ2-3, with 10 positions matching TRBD1. V lost 7 bases to trimming and J lost 3 bases; unmatched junction nucleotides: 4. This CDR3 has 13 amino acids. Germline CDR1 SQVTM, CDR2 ANQGSEA. In DNA form, the CDR3 reads TGCAGCGCCCCGGGACAGGGGACAGATACGCAGTATTTT. Its protein is CSAPGQGTDTQYF.

The gene calls are TRBV5-1 and TRBJ2-4; D might be TRBD2 (6 bases). Germline CDR1 is SGHRS and CDR2 is YFSETQ. This CDR3 has 15 amino acids. The V end was cut by 0 bases, the J end by 3 bases, with 10 bases between. The CDR3 bases are TGCGCCAGCAGCTTGGCCGGCGGGGACAAAAACATTCAGTACTTC. Encoded protein: CASSLAGGDKNIQYF. Looking up the rest from reference TRBV5-1 and TRBJ2-4 gives the full variable domain: KAGVTQTPRYLIKTRGQQVTLSCSPISGHRSVSWYQQTPGQGLQFLFEYFSETQRNKGNFPGRFSGRQFSNSRSEMNVSTLELGDSALYLCASSLAGGDKNIQYFGAGTRLSVL.

The gene calls are TRBV5-1 and TRBJ2-7; 8 bases match TRBD1. V lost 4 bases to trimming and J lost 0 bases; unmatched junction nucleotides: 6. The germline CDR1 and CDR2 sequences are SGHRS and YFSETQ. The CDR3 is 15 amino acids. The CDR3 DNA sequence: TGCGCCAGCAGCCCCGACAGGGGACCCTCCTACGAGCAGTACTTC. Translated, it gives CASSPDRGPSYEQYF.

This chain connects TRBV9 to TRBJ2-5; 9 nucleotides match TRBD2. V shed 4 bases, J shed 1 base, and the junction held 11 bases outside the gene matches. Germline CDR1 and CDR2: SGDLS and YYNGEE. CDR3 length: 17 amino acids. The CDR3 spells CASSPGASGTRQETQYF. For the CDR3, the DNA is TGTGCCAGCAGCCCCGGGGCTAGCGGGACCCGCCAAGAGACCCAGTACTTC.

The chain has TRBV7-9 and TRBJ1-1; TRBD1 aligns across 9 bases. Germline-derived CDR1 and CDR2 are SEHNR and FQNEAQ (reference sequence). V dropped 5 bases and J dropped 9; count of bases not matched to a gene: 13. The CDR3 extends over 15 amino acids. CDR3 in amino acids: CASSAGPLGQGQAFF. The CDR3 region has the DNA TGTGCCAGCAGCGCCGGTCCCTTGGGACAGGGACAAGCTTTCTTT.

The V gene is TRBV6-5, the J gene TRBJ2-7, with TRBD2 matching 9 bases. CDR1 and CDR2 from the germline V gene are MNHEY and SVGAGI. This CDR3 has 13 amino acids. The ends lost 6 bases at V and 3 bases at J; junction bases unmatched: 3. CDR3 in amino acids: CASSPSGIYEQYF. The CDR3 bases are TGTGCCAGCAGCCCTAGCGGGATCTACGAGCAGTACTTC.